This TCR beta chain was identified in a study of T-cell reconstitution after alpha-beta-depleted transplantation in children. Overall study results and limits: Counts and diversity of T cells one year after transplant came mostly from newly produced T cells. For some patients, TCRbeta diversity was high at day 60 because of recipient T cells and thymic progenitors that survived. Several hundred graft clones that had expanded were reportedly the source of alpha-beta T cells about two months after transplant.

Preparation of the TCRbeta library used unique molecular identifiers. A single record per CDR3 protein comes from TCRdb applying MiXCR to the PCR reads. The repertoire holds about 500,000 distinct CDR3 sequences, with approximately 10% as singletons. A remark on this clonotype: Its antigen is still unknown.

The material sequenced was PBMCs, mostly from graft donor cells, taken 180 days after TCRalphabeta/CD19-depleted stem cell transplant. The sequence came from a female patient aged 2-15 years who had a stem cell transplant for aplastic anemia, so the T cells may come from the graft donor.

The chain's CDR3 is CASTPQGDANTGELFF. The CDR3, as DNA: TGCGCCAGCACCCCCCAGGGGGATGCGAACACCGGGGAGCTGTTTTTT. V is TRBV23-1 and J is TRBJ2-2; 7 nucleotides align to TRBD1. TRBV23-1 is marked as an open reading frame, function uncertain. After removal of 7 bases from V and 0 bases from J, the junction contained 8 bases not matched to a gene. This CDR3 spans 16 amino acids.